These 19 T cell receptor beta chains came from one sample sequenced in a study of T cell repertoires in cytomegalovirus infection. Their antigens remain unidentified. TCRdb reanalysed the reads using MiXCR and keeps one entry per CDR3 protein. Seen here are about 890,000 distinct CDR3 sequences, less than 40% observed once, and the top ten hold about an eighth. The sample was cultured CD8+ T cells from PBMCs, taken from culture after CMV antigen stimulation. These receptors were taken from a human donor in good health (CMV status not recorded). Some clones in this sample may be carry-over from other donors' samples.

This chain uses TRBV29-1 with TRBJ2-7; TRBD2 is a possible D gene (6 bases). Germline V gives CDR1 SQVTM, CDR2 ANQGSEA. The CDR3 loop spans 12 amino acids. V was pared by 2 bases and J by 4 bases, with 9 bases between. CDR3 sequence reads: CSVELGRYEQYF. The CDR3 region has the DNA TGCAGCGTTGAACTGGGGAGGTACGAGCAGTACTTC.

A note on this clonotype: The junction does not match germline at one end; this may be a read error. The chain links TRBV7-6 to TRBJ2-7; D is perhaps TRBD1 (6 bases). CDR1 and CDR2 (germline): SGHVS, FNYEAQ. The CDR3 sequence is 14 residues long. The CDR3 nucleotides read TGTGTCAGCAGCTTAGGGTCAGGGGCCTACGAGCAGTACTTC. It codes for CVSSLGSGAYEQYF. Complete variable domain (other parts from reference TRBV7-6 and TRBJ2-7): GAGVSQSPRYKVTKRGQDVALRCDPISGHVSLYWYRQALGQGPEFLTYFNYEAQQDKSGLPNDRFSAERPEGSISTLTIQRTEQRDSAMYRCVSSLGSGAYEQYFGPGTRLTVT.

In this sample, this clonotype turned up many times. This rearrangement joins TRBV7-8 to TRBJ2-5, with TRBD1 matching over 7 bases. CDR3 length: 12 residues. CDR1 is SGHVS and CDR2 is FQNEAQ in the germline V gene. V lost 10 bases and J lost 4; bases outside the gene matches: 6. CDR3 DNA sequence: TGTGCCACCAGACAGGGTCGAGAGACCCAGTACTTC. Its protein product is CATRQGRETQYF.

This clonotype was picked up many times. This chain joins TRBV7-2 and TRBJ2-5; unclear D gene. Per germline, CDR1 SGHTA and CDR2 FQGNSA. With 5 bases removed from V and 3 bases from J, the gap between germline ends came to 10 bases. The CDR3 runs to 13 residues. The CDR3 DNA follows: TGTGCCAGCAGCCAAGAAGGAGAAGAGACCCAGTACTTC. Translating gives CASSQEGEETQYF.

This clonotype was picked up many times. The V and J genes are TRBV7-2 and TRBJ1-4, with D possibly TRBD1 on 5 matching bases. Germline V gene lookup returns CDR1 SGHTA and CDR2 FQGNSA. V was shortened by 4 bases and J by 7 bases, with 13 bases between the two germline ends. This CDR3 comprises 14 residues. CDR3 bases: TGTGCCAGCAGCTCCCCGGGACGGGGTGAAAAACTGTTTTTT. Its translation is CASSSPGRGEKLFF.

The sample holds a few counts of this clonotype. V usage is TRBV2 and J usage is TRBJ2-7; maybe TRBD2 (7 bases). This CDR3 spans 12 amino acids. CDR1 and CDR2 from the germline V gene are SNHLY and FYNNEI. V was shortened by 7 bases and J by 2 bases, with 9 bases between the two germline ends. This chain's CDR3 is CASIGGPYEQYV. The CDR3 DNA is TGTGCCAGCATCGGGGGGCCCTACGAGCAGTACGTC.

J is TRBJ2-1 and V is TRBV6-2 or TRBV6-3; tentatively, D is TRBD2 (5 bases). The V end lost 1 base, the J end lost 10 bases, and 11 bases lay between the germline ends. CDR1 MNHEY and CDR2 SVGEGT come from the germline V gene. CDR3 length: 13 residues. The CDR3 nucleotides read TGTGCCAGCAGTTACTTGGACCCGGGGGAGCAGTTCTTC. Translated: CASSYLDPGEQFF.

The CDR3 here is CASIPTGGRTEAFF. The DNA for the CDR3 is TGTGCCAGTATCCCAACAGGGGGACGTACTGAAGCTTTCTTT. V is TRBV19 and J is TRBJ1-1; 8 bases align to TRBD1. Losses at the gene ends were 7 bases for V and 5 bases for J; bases not matched to a gene: 9. Germline loops: CDR1 LNHDA, CDR2 SQIVND (reference sequence). This CDR3 comprises 14 residues. Based on the CDR3 plus reference TRBV19 and TRBJ1-1, the full variable domain is DGGITQSPKYLFRKEGQNVTLSCEQNLNHDAMYWYRQDPGQGLRLIYYSQIVNDFQKGDIAEGYSVSREKKESFPLTVTSAQKNPTAFYLCASIPTGGRTEAFFGQGTRLTVV.

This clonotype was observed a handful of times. In nucleotides, the CDR3 is TGCGCCAGCACCAGAGTTTTGGTTTGGGGGGTCACTGAAGCTTTCTTT. As protein: CASTRVLVWGVTEAFF. The chain joins TRBV10-2 to TRBJ1-1, with D possibly being TRBD1 (5 bases). V was cut by 7 bases and J by 4 bases, with 22 bases left in between. Germline CDR1 reads WSHSY; CDR2 reads SAAADI. This CDR3 spans 16 amino acids.

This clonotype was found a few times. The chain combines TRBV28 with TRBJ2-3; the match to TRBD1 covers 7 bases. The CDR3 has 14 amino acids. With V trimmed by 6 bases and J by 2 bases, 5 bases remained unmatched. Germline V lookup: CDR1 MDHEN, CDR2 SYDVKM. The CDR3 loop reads CASRRDRDTDTQYF. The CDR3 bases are TGTGCCAGCAGAAGGGACAGAGACACAGATACGCAGTATTTT.

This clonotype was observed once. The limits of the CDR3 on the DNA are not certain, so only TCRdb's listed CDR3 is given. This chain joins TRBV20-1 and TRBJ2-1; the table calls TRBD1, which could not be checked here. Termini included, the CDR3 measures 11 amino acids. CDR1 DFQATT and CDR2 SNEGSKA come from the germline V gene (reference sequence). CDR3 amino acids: CSILGVNEQFF.

CDR3 coding DNA: TGCGCCAGCAGTGATTTCACAGGGAACAATGAGCAGTTCTTC. Protein product: CASSDFTGNNEQFF. The chain recombines TRBV10-1 with TRBJ2-1, with a possible D match to TRBD1 (6 bases). This CDR3 region has 14 residues. Looked up from germline, CDR1 is WNHNN and CDR2 is SYGVQD (reference sequence). V was shortened by 3 bases and J by 5 bases, with 11 bases between the two germline ends.

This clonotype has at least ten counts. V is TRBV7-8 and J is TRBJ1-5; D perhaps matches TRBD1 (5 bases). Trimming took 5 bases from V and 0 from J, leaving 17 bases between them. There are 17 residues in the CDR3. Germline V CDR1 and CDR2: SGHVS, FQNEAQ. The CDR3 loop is CASSNSGTQPSNQPQHF. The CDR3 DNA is TGTGCCAGCAGCAACTCCGGGACTCAGCCTAGCAATCAGCCCCAGCATTTT.

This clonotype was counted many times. The CDR3 reads CASSLDRNEQYV. The CDR3 nucleotides read TGTGCCAGCAGCTTAGACAGGAACGAGCAGTACGTC. V and J are TRBV7-9 and TRBJ2-7; the D gene is possibly TRBD1 (5 bases). The CDR3 runs 12 residues. Trimming took 1 base from V and 5 from J, leaving 6 bases between them. The germline V gene has CDR1 SEHNR and CDR2 FQNEAQ (reference sequence).

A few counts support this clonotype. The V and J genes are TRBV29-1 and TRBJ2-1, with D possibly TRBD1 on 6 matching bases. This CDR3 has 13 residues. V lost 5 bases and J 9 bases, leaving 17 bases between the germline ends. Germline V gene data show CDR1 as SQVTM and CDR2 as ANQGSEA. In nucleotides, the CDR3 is TGCAGCGTTTCCCTGGGGGCTTTCATTGAGCAGTTCTTC. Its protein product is CSVSLGAFIEQFF.

CDR3 bases: TGCGCCAGCAGCTCGGTCAGGGTCTCTGGGGCCAACGTCCTGACTTTC. The encoded protein is CASSSVRVSGANVLTF. V gene TRBV5-1 combines with J gene TRBJ2-6; possibly TRBD1 for D (5 bases). Trimming cost V 3 bases and J 0 bases, with 10 bases left between them. The CDR3 is 16 amino acids. Germline values: CDR1 SGHRS, CDR2 YFSETQ. Variable domain in full (rest from reference TRBV5-1 and TRBJ2-6): KAGVTQTPRYLIKTRGQQVTLSCSPISGHRSVSWYQQTPGQGLQFLFEYFSETQRNKGNFPGRFSGRQFSNSRSEMNVSTLELGDSALYLCASSSVRVSGANVLTFGAGSRLTVL.

The CDR3 DNA is TGTGCCAGCAGTTCCAGCTACAGGTTTGATGAAAAACTGTTTTTT. The encoded protein is CASSSSYRFDEKLFF. V gene TRBV6-5 combines with J gene TRBJ1-4; weak D call: TRBD1 (5 bases). This CDR3 comprises 15 residues. CDR1 is MNHEY, CDR2 SVGAGI, per germline. Trimming left V 4 bases short and J 6 bases short, with 15 bases between.

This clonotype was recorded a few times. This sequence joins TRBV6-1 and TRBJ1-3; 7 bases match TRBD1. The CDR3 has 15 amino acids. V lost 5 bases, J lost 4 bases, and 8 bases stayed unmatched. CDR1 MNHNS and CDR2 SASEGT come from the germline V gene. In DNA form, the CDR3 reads TGTGCCAGCAGTCCGCTGAGGGGGCAGGGAAACACCATATATTTT. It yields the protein CASSPLRGQGNTIYF.

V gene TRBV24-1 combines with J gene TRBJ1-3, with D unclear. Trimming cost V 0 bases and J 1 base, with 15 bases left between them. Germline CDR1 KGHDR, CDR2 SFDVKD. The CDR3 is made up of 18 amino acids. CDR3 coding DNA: TGTGCCACCAGTGATTTGCAATCCCTCCCATCTTCTGGAAACACCATATATTTT. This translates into CATSDLQSLPSSGNTIYF.